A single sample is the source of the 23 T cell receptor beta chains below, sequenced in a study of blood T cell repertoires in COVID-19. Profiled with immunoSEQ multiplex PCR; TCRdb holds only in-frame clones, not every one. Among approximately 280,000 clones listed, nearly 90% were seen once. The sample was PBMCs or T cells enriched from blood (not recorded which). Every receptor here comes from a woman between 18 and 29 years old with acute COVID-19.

The CDR3 reads CASSPGQATDTQYF. In DNA form, the CDR3 reads TGTGCCAGCAGCCCGGGACAGGCCACAGATACGCAGTATTTT. The V and J genes are TRBV7-3 and TRBJ2-3, with 8 bases that match TRBD1. With 5 bases clipped from V and 2 bases from J, the junction kept 3 bases outside the gene matches. Germline CDR1 is SGHTA and CDR2 is FQGTGA. This CDR3 has 14 amino acids.

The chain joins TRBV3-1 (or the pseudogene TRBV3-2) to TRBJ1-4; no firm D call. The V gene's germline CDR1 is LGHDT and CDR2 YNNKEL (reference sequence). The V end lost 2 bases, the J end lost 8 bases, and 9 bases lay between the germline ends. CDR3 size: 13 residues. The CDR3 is CASSQSVEEKLFF. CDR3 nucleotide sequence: TGTGCCAGCAGCCAATCTGTCGAGGAAAAACTGTTTTTT.

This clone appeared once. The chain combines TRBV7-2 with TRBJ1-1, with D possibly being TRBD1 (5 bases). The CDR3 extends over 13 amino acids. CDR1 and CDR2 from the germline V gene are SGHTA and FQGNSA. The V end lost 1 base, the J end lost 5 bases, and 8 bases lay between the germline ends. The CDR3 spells CASSLVKGTEAFF. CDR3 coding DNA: TGTGCCAGCAGCTTAGTCAAGGGGACTGAAGCTTTCTTT.

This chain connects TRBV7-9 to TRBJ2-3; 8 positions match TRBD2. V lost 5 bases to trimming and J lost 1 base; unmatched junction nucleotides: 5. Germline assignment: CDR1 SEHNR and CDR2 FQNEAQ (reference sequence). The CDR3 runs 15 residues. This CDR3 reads CASSIGLAGTDTQYF. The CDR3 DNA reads TGTGCCAGCAGCATCGGACTAGCCGGCACAGATACGCAGTATTTT.

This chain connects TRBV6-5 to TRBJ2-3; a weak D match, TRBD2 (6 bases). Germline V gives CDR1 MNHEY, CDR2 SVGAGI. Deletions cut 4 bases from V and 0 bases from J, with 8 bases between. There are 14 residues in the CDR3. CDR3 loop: CASSSSGSTDTQYF. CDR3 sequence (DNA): TGTGCCAGCAGTTCGAGCGGGAGCACAGATACGCAGTATTTT.

The CDR3 sequence: CASSLEAAVSGNTIYF. The CDR3 coding sequence is TGCGCCAGCAGCTTGGAAGCGGCGGTCTCTGGAAACACCATATATTTT. The V and J genes are TRBV5-1 and TRBJ1-3; unclear D gene. The CDR3 totals 16 residues. The V gene lost 0 bases and the J gene lost 0 bases, with 10 bases spanning the gap. The germline gives CDR1 SGHRS, CDR2 YFSETQ.

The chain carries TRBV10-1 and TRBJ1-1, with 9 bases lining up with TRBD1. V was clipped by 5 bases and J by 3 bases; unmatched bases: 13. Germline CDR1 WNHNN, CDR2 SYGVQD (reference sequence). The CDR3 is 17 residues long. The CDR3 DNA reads TGCGCCAGCAGTCCGGGACAGGGTTTGTTGACGGACACTGAAGCTTTCTTT. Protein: CASSPGQGLLTDTEAFF.

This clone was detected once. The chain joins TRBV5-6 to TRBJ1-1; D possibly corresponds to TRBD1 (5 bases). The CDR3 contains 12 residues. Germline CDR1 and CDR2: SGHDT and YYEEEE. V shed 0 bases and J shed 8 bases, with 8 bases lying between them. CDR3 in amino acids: CASSLAGGEAFF. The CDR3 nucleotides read TGTGCCAGCAGCTTGGCCGGGGGGGAAGCTTTCTTT.

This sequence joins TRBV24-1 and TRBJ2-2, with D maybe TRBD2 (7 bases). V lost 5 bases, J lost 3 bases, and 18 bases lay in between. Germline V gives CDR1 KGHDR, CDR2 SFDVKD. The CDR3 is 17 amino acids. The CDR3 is CATSAMGAGEDTGELFF. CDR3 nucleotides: TGTGCCACCAGTGCTATGGGGGCGGGAGAGGACACCGGGGAGCTGTTTTTT.

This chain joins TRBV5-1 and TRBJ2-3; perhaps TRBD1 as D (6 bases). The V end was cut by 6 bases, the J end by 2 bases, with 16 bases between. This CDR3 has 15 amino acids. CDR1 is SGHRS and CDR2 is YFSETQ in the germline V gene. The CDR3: CASTSRDTHTDTQYF. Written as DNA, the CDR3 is TGCGCCAGCACAAGCCGGGACACTCACACAGATACGCAGTATTTT.

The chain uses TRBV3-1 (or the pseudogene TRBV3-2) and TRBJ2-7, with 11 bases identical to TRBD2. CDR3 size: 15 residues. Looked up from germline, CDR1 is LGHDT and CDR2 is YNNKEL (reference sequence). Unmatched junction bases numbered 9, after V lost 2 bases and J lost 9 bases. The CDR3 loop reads CASSQPGTSGEGQYF. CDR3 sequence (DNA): TGTGCCAGCAGCCAACCCGGGACTAGCGGAGAAGGGCAGTACTTC.

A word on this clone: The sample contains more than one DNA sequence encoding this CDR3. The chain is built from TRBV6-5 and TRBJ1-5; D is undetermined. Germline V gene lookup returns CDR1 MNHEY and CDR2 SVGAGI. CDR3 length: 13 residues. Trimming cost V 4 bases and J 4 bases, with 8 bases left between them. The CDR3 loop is CASSLSGNQPQHF. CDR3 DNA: TGTGCCAGCAGTTTATCGGGGAATCAGCCCCAGCATTTT.

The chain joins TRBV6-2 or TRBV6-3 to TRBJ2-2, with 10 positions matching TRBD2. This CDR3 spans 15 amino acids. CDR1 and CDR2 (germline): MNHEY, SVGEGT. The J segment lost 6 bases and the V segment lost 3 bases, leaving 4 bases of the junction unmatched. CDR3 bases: TGTGCCAGCAGTTATCTAGCGGGAGTATCCGGGGAGCTGTTTTTT. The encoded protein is CASSYLAGVSGELFF.

DNA of the CDR3: TGTGCCAGCAGTTCCGACCCCCCGGGACAGGGTCGGTACGAGCAGTACTTC. Encoded protein: CASSSDPPGQGRYEQYF. This rearrangement joins TRBV27 to TRBJ2-7; TRBD1 matches 9 bases. This CDR3 has 17 residues. V lost 4 bases, J lost 4 bases, and 14 bases stayed unmatched. Germline loops: CDR1 MNHEY, CDR2 SMNVEV (reference sequence).

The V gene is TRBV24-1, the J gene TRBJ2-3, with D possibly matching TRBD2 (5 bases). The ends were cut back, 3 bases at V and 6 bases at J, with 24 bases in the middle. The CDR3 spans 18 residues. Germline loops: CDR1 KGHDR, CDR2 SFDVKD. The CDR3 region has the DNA TGTGCCACCAGTGATCCTGGATGGATAGAAGGATCGGGGGATACGCAGTATTTT. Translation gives CATSDPGWIEGSGDTQYF.

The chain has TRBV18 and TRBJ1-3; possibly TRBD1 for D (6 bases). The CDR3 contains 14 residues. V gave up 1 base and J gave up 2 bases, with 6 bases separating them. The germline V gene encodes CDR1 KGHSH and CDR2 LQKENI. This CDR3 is CASSPQGAGNTIYF. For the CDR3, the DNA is TGTGCCAGCTCACCACAGGGGGCTGGAAACACCATATATTTT.

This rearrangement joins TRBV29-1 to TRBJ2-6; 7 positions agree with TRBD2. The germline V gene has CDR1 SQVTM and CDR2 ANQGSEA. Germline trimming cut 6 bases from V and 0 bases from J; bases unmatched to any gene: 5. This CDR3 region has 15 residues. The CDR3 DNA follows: TGCAGCGTAGCGGGATTAGCCTCTGGGGCCAACGTCCTGACTTTC. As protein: CSVAGLASGANVLTF.

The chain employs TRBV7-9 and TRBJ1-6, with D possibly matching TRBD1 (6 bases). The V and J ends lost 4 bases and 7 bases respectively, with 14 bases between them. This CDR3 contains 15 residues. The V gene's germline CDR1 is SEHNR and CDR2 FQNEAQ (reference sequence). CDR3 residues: CASSSTGLGNSPLHF. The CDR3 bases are TGTGCCAGCAGCTCCACAGGGTTGGGGAATTCACCCCTCCACTTT.

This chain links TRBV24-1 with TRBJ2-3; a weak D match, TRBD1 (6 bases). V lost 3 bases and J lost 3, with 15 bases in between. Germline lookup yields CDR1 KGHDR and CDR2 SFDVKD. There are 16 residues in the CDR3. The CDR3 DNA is TGTGCCACCAGTGATCAGGGACGAGGGGGTACAGATACGCAGTATTTT. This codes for CATSDQGRGGTDTQYF.

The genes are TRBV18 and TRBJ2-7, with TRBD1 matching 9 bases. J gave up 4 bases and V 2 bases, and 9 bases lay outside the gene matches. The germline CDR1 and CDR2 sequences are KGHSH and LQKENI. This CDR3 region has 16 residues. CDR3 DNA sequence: TGTGCCAGCTCACCAGGGACAGGGATGTATAGTTACGAGCAGTACTTC. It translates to CASSPGTGMYSYEQYF. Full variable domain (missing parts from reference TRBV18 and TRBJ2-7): NAGVMQNPRHLVRRRGQEARLRCSPMKGHSHVYWYRQLPEEGLKFMVYLQKENIIDESGMPKERFSAEFPKEGPSILRIQQVVRGDSAAYFCASSPGTGMYSYEQYFGPGTRLTVT.

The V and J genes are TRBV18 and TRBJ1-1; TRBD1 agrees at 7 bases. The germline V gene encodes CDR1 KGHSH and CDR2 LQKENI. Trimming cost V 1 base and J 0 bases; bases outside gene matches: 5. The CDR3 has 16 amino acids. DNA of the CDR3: TGTGCCAGCTCACCACAGGGACAGACAATGAACACTGAAGCTTTCTTT. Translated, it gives CASSPQGQTMNTEAFF.

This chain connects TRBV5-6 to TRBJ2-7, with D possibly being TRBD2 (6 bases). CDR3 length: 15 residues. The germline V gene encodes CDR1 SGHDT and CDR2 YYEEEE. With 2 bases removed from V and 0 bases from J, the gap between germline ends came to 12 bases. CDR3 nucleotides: TGTGCCAGCAGCTTTTACAGGAGGGGCTCCTACGAGCAGTACTTC. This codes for CASSFYRRGSYEQYF.

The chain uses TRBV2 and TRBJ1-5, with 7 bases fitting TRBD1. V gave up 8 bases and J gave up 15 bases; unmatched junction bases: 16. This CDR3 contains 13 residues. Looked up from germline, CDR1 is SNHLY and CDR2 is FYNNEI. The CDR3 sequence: CASELGPGQIPHF. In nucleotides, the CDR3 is TGTGCCAGCGAGCTAGGGCCGGGACAGATCCCGCATTTT.